One sample yielded the 24 T cell receptor beta chains listed below, sequenced in a study of long-term antiretroviral therapy in people with HIV. immunoSEQ v3.0 was run at survey level. Clones were sequenced by immunoSEQ multiplex PCR, and TCRdb holds only the in-frame ones, with some missing. The sample includes around 29,000 clones, 80% to 90% of them seen just once. The source was unsorted PBMCs, collected 3.2 years before starting antiretroviral therapy. Receptors were obtained from a man aged 50 to 60 with HIV.

This clone appeared a single time. The chain uses TRBV29-1 and TRBJ2-5; tentatively, D is TRBD1 or TRBD2 (6 bases each). Trimming stripped 7 bases from V and 4 bases from J, with 19 bases between. This CDR3 is built from 14 residues. Germline values: CDR1 SQVTM, CDR2 ANQGSEA. This CDR3 is CSAPRGAWGETQYF. The CDR3 coding sequence is TGCAGCGCACCTAGGGGGGCTTGGGGAGAGACCCAGTACTTC.

The V gene is TRBV18, the J gene TRBJ2-3, with 10 bases aligning to TRBD2. The length of the CDR3 is 21 residues. Germline V gene lookup returns CDR1 KGHSH and CDR2 LQKENI. The V gene end was trimmed by 0 bases and the J gene end by 0 bases; junction bases not matched to a gene: 15. CDR3 residues: CASSPPSPSGSIISSTDTQYF. In nucleotides, the CDR3 is TGTGCCAGCTCACCACCGTCGCCTAGCGGGAGCATAATTTCTAGCACAGATACGCAGTATTTT.

This chain links TRBV5-1 with TRBJ2-7; tentative D call: TRBD2 (6 bases). Germline CDR1 SGHRS, CDR2 YFSETQ. The CDR3 totals 14 residues. The V end was cut by 3 bases, the J end by 3 bases, with 13 bases between. DNA for the CDR3: TGCGCCAGCAGCTCGGGACTGTCCAGCTACGAGCAGTACTTC. Translating it yields CASSSGLSSYEQYF.

The rearrangement uses TRBV10-3 and TRBJ1-6; D remains ambiguous. Per the germline V gene, CDR1 is ENHRY and CDR2 is SYGVKD. V lost 7 bases, J lost 8 bases, and 9 bases lay in between. This CDR3 is built from 12 residues. CDR3: CAITDGDSPLHF. Here the CDR3 DNA reads TGTGCCATCACGGATGGGGATTCACCCCTCCACTTT.

V usage is TRBV9 and J usage is TRBJ2-1, with 9 bases identical to TRBD2. J was trimmed by 4 bases and V by 4 bases; bases with no gene match: 6. Germline V gene data show CDR1 as SGDLS and CDR2 as YYNGEE. The CDR3 length is 15 residues. As DNA, the CDR3 is TGTGCCAGCAGCCTAGCGGGGACTAATTACAATGAGCAGTTCTTC. Translated: CASSLAGTNYNEQFF. Filled out from reference TRBV9 and TRBJ2-1, the complete variable domain reads DSGVTQTPKHLITATGQRVTLRCSPRSGDLSVYWYQQSLDQGLQFLIQYYNGEERAKGNILERFSAQQFPDLHSELNLSSLELGDSALYFCASSLAGTNYNEQFFGPGTRLTVL.

This clone is medium-sized in the sample. The V call is TRBV19, the J call TRBJ1-6; D possibly corresponds to TRBD1 (5 bases). V was trimmed by 10 bases and J by 13 bases, leaving 17 bases between them. Germline V CDR1 and CDR2: LNHDA, SQIVND (reference sequence). CDR3 size: 12 residues. The CDR3 sequence is CATSMGVLPLHF. CDR3 in DNA: TGTGCCACCAGTATGGGGGTTTTGCCCCTCCACTTT.

The chain uses TRBV10-2 and TRBJ1-5; the match to TRBD1 covers 8 bases. Germline values: CDR1 WSHSY, CDR2 SAAADI. This CDR3 has 15 amino acids. The trim removed 6 bases at V and 0 bases at J, leaving 4 bases unmatched. The DNA of the CDR3 is TGCGCCAGCAGCGACAGGGGCCATAGCAATCAGCCCCAGCATTTT. Its translation: CASSDRGHSNQPQHF.

The V and J genes are TRBV7-3 and TRBJ2-7; tentatively, D is TRBD1 (6 bases). V lost 0 bases to trimming and J lost 7 bases, with 16 bases between them. The length of the CDR3 is 15 residues. Germline V gene data show CDR1 as SGHTA and CDR2 as FQGTGA. The CDR3 nucleotides read TGTGCCAGCAGCTTAACGAGGGAAGTCCAGGGGGAGCAGTACTTC. It encodes CASSLTREVQGEQYF.

The chain joins TRBV10-3 to TRBJ2-7; D tentatively reads TRBD1 or TRBD2 (7 bases each). The V end lost 3 bases, the J end lost 0 bases, and 15 bases lay between the germline ends. Germline V lookup: CDR1 ENHRY, CDR2 SYGVKD. The CDR3 is 16 amino acids. For the CDR3, the DNA is TGTGCCATCAGTGACCCAGGGGGACTAACCTCCTACGAGCAGTACTTC. This gives the protein CAISDPGGLTSYEQYF.

The chain is built from TRBV5-1 and TRBJ2-7; the match to TRBD2 covers 13 bases. This CDR3 has 15 amino acids. V shed 2 bases, J shed 3 bases, and the junction held 2 bases outside the gene matches. From germline, CDR1 is SGHRS and CDR2 YFSETQ. The CDR3 loop is CASSFRTSGSYEQYF. CDR3 sequence (DNA): TGCGCCAGCAGCTTTCGGACTAGCGGGAGCTACGAGCAGTACTTC.

This clone appeared once. The chain employs TRBV6-5 and TRBJ2-7, with 9 nucleotides matching TRBD2. The germline CDR1 and CDR2 sequences are MNHEY and SVGAGI. Trimming took 6 bases from V and 3 from J; bases not matched to a gene: 9. The CDR3 runs 15 residues. CDR3 nucleotides: TGTGCCAGCAGCCTTAGGAAAGCGGGGGGCTACGAGCAGTACTTC. It codes for CASSLRKAGGYEQYF.

This chain links TRBV2 with TRBJ2-5, with 9 bases lining up with TRBD1. There are 18 residues in the CDR3. J was trimmed by 7 bases and V by 1 base; bases with no gene match: 16. Germline CDR1 is SNHLY and CDR2 is FYNNEI. The CDR3 DNA reads TGTGCCAGCAGTGAAGAAGGGTTAGGACAGGGGTTAATTGGGACCCAGTACTTC. It is translated as CASSEEGLGQGLIGTQYF.

This rearrangement joins TRBV5-5 to TRBJ2-3; 10 bases fit TRBD2. J was trimmed by 3 bases and V by 4 bases; bases with no gene match: 14. Germline V gene sequence: CDR1 SGHKS, CDR2 YYEKEE (reference sequence). The CDR3 runs 18 residues. CDR3 protein: CASSPPSVAGGSTDTQYF. The CDR3 nucleotides are TGTGCCAGCAGCCCCCCTTCGGTAGCGGGGGGTAGTACAGATACGCAGTATTTT.

The rearrangement links TRBV15 to TRBJ2-7; 9 bases fit TRBD2. V lost 5 bases and J lost 4; bases outside the gene matches: 9. Germline CDR1 reads LNHNV; CDR2 reads YYDKDF (reference sequence). The CDR3 runs to 15 residues. The CDR3 region has the DNA TGTGCCACCAGCTCCGCCGGGACTAGCTGGTACGAGCAGTACTTC. It encodes CATSSAGTSWYEQYF.

The chain carries TRBV19 and TRBJ2-4; a possible D gene is TRBD1 (5 bases). In germline, CDR1 is LNHDA, CDR2 SQIVND (reference sequence). V dropped 0 bases and J dropped 0 bases, with 12 bases sitting between them. This CDR3 comprises 17 residues. The CDR3 spells CASSIDRGAGAKNIQYF. The CDR3 coding sequence is TGTGCCAGTAGTATAGATCGTGGGGCAGGAGCCAAAAACATTCAGTACTTC.

V usage is TRBV5-4 and J usage is TRBJ2-5, with unresolved D. Germline loops: CDR1 SGHNT, CDR2 YYREEE (reference sequence). This CDR3 is 11 amino acids long. Trimming stripped 4 bases from V and 3 bases from J, with 4 bases between. The CDR3 here is CASSQKETQYF. In nucleotides, the CDR3 is TGTGCCAGCAGCCAAAAAGAGACCCAGTACTTC.

V is TRBV4-1 and J is TRBJ1-5; D is unresolved. V lost 4 bases to trimming and J lost 2 bases, with 12 bases between them. CDR3 length: 15 amino acids. From germline, CDR1 is MGHRA and CDR2 YSYEKL. CDR3 coding DNA: TGCGCCAGCAGCCTCGGGTTCGGGGGCAATCAGCCCCAGCATTTT. It specifies CASSLGFGGNQPQHF.

This chain connects TRBV4-1 to TRBJ1-5, with 7 bases fitting TRBD1. Germline V gene lookup returns CDR1 MGHRA and CDR2 YSYEKL. V shed 8 bases, J shed 7 bases, and the junction held 14 bases outside the gene matches. The CDR3 spans 15 residues. The CDR3 nucleotides read TGCGCCAGCCGAGGCCGGTTTCAGGGGGAACAGCCCCAGCATTTT. Protein product: CASRGRFQGEQPQHF.

The chain recombines TRBV18 with TRBJ2-1; 9 nucleotides match TRBD1. The germline V gene encodes CDR1 KGHSH and CDR2 LQKENI. V dropped 5 bases and J dropped 4; count of bases not matched to a gene: 12. This CDR3 region has 17 residues. The CDR3 here is CASSSKGPGTGYNEQFF. The CDR3 coding sequence is TGTGCCAGCTCATCCAAAGGCCCCGGGACAGGGTACAATGAGCAGTTCTTC.

The rearrangement uses TRBV9 and TRBJ2-5; 8 nucleotides line up with TRBD2. There are 16 residues in the CDR3. CDR1 and CDR2 (germline): SGDLS, YYNGEE. Unmatched junction bases numbered 5, after V lost 0 bases and J lost 1 base. CDR3 nucleotide sequence: TGTGCCAGCAGCGTAGGAGCGGGGGCTACCCAAGAGACCCAGTACTTC. This gives the protein CASSVGAGATQETQYF. The full variable domain, completed using reference TRBV9 and TRBJ2-5, is DSGVTQTPKHLITATGQRVTLRCSPRSGDLSVYWYQQSLDQGLQFLIQYYNGEERAKGNILERFSAQQFPDLHSELNLSSLELGDSALYFCASSVGAGATQETQYFGPGTRLLVL.

This chain links TRBV15 with TRBJ1-1, with D possibly matching TRBD1 (5 bases). The CDR3 length is 14 residues. Germline V gene lookup returns CDR1 LNHNV and CDR2 YYDKDF (reference sequence). Trimming shortened V by 0 bases and J by 7 bases, and 12 bases separated the two germline ends. The CDR3 spells CATSRDMFRGEAFF. The CDR3, as DNA: TGTGCCACCAGCAGAGATATGTTTAGGGGTGAAGCTTTCTTT.

The J gene is TRBJ1-5, the V gene TRBV2; perhaps TRBD1 as D (6 bases). CDR3 length equals 14 residues. CDR1 and CDR2 (germline): SNHLY, FYNNEI. V was cut by 4 bases and J by 5 bases, with 12 bases left in between. CDR3 amino acids: CASSGQARDQPQHF. CDR3 DNA sequence: TGTGCCAGCAGTGGACAGGCGCGGGATCAGCCCCAGCATTTT.

J is TRBJ2-7 and V is TRBV5-1, with unresolved D. The germline V gene encodes CDR1 SGHRS and CDR2 YFSETQ. The CDR3 consists of 13 residues. With 2 bases removed from V and 3 bases from J, the gap between germline ends came to 9 bases. The CDR3 DNA sequence: TGCGCCAGCAGCTTAGAACCGGGCTACGAGCAGTACTTC. Encoded protein: CASSLEPGYEQYF.

This sequence joins TRBV18 and TRBJ2-7; 8 positions match TRBD2. The ends lost 4 bases at V and 9 bases at J; junction bases unmatched: 26. The CDR3 is 19 amino acids. CDR1 is KGHSH and CDR2 is LQKENI in the germline V gene. CDR3 residues: CASSLTVAGGTETPRWQYF. CDR3 coding DNA: TGTGCCAGCTCACTGACAGTGGCGGGGGGAACAGAAACCCCTCGTTGGCAGTACTTC.